The rows below give T cell receptor beta chains drawn from one sample of a study of OX40 agonist ivuxolimab in advanced cancers. Measured with immunoSEQ multiplex PCR; TCRdb has only the in-frame clones, and not every one. The data contain roughly 67,000 clones, around 90% of them singletons. The sample here was CD4+ or CD8+ T cells sorted from blood, taken in a trial of the OX40 agonist ivuxolimab. Receptors were obtained from an adult with an advanced solid tumor such as melanoma, head and neck, liver or kidney cancer. Each CDR3 is given without its conserved first and last residue.

V	J	CDR3
TRBV10-3	TRBJ1-3	AISESRSSGNTIY
TRBV10-3	TRBJ2-2	AISESIISTGELF
TRBV28	TRBJ2-7	ASSLGTEADYEQY
TRBV12-5	TRBJ1-1	ASGPRTENTEAF
TRBV27	TRBJ2-7	ASSPRASVEQY
TRBV7-6	TRBJ2-1	ASSWTGFNEQF
TRBV5-4	TRBJ2-1	ASSRQAGLTGGVLNEQF
TRBV6-5	TRBJ2-7	ASSYSTSYEQY
TRBV7-9	TRBJ2-7	ASSLVNYEQY
TRBV15	TRBJ1-5	ATSRDRLGNQPQH
TRBV5-6	TRBJ1-2	ASSPTRDGYT
TRBV25-1	TRBJ2-7	ASSESEDINYEQY
TRBV7-3	TRBJ2-1	ASSLTGSVSYNEQF
TRBV5-8	TRBJ2-5	ASSYGPLQETQY
TRBV9	TRBJ2-7	ASSVGDGSYEQY
TRBV9	TRBJ1-4	ASSVGSGGNEKLF
TRBV10-3	TRBJ2-1	AISVSGGRTTYNEQF
TRBV10-2	TRBJ2-2	ASSPFGTGELF
TRBV5-6	TRBJ1-6	ASSLGQGNSPLH
TRBV29-1	TRBJ1-2	SVPDGYGYT
TRBV10-2	TRBJ1-2	ASSEPNPPGTDPPYGYT
TRBV5-5	TRBJ1-1	ASSNPGQGNTEAF
TRBV7-9	TRBJ1-1	AIPRGPFEAF
TRBV5-8	TRBJ2-5	ASSLDGFPETQY
TRBV9	TRBJ1-4	ASSVRGAQTNEKLF
TRBV27	TRBJ2-5	ASSQLTGPRETQY
TRBV13	TRBJ1-3	ASSSGDSHSGNTIY
TRBV7-2	TRBJ2-3	ASSPAPAWVADTQY
TRBV19	TRBJ2-4	ASVDRGRPGGNIQY
TRBV9	TRBJ1-1	ASSVGGASTEAF
TRBV9	TRBJ1-6	ASSVGGVGAPLH
TRBV7-8	TRBJ1-4	ASSLQGASGEKLF
TRBV9	TRBJ1-4	ARPARDRDGEKLF
TRBV9	TRBJ2-3	ASSGRTSSSTDTQY
TRBV13	TRBJ1-3	ASLPSRGTLSGNTIY
TRBV11-2	TRBJ1-2	ASSLDGGQGVYSFGYT
TRBV19	TRBJ2-5	ASSTPETEQETQY
TRBV5-6	TRBJ2-5	ASSLLSYQETQY
TRBV30	TRBJ2-7	AWSAVGDRGYEQY
TRBV5-1	TRBJ2-7	ASSWTVSYEQY
TRBV27	TRBJ1-2	ASSLFPRAGGYT
TRBV18	TRBJ2-3	ASSPQGPDTQY
TRBV7-3	TRBJ2-1	ASSLYSSGGLPSYNEQF
TRBV27	TRBJ1-1	ASSLRSGQMNTEAF
TRBV7-9	TRBJ1-5	ASSRLDIYQPQH
TRBV4-1	TRBJ2-7	ASSQSHPTDYEQY
TRBV7-9	TRBJ2-3	ASSVPSGEVTDTQY
TRBV11-2	TRBJ2-7	ASSSGFPSYEQY